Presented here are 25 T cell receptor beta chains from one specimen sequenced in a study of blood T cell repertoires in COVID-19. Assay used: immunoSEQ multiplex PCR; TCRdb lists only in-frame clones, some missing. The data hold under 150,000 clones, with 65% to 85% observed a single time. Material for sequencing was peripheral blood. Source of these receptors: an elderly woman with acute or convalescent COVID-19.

This CDR3 is CASSPGPYRGDYGYTF. The CDR3 nucleotides are TGTGCCAGCAGCCCGGGGCCTTACAGGGGGGACTATGGCTACACCTTC. The rearrangement joins TRBV7-2 to TRBJ1-2, with 8 bases fitting TRBD1. This CDR3 has 16 amino acids. In germline, CDR1 is SGHTA, CDR2 FQGNSA. Trimming at V came to 5 bases and at J to 3 bases, leaving 11 bases not matched to a gene.

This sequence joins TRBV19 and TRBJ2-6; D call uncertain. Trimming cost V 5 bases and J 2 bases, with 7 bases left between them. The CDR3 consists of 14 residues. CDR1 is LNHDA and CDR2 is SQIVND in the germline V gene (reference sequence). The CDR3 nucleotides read TGTGCCAGTAGTGGGCTTGCTGGGGCCAACGTCCTGACTTTC. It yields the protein CASSGLAGANVLTF.

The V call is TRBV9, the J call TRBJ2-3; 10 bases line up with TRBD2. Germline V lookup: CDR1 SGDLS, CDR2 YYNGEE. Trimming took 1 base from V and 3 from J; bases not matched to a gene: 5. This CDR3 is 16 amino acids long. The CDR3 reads CASSVSGGAETDTQYF. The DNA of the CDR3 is TGTGCCAGCAGCGTAAGCGGGGGGGCCGAGACAGATACGCAGTATTTT.

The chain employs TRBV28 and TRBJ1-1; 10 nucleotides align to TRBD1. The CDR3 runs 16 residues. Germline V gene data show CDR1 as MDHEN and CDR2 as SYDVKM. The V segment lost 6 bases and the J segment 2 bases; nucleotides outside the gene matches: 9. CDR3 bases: TGTGCCAGCAGGCCCTGGACAGGGGGGGTCAACACTGAAGCTTTCTTT. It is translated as CASRPWTGGVNTEAFF. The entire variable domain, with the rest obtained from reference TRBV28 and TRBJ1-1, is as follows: DVKVTQSSRYLVKRTGEKVFLECVQDMDHENMFWYRQDPGLGLRLIYFSYDVKMKEKGDIPEGYSVSREKKERFSLILESASTNQTSMYLCASRPWTGGVNTEAFFGQGTRLTVV.

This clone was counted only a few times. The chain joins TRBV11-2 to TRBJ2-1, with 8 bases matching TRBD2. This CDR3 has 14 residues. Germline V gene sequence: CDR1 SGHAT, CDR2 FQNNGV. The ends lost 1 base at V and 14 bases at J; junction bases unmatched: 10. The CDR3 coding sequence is TGTGCCAGCAGCTTAGGTTCAGCGGGGGATCGGAAGTTCTTC. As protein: CASSLGSAGDRKFF.

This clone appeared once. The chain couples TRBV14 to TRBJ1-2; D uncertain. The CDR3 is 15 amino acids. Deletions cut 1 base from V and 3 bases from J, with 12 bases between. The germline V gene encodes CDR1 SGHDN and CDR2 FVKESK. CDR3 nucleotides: TGTGCCAGCAGCCAAGGGGAGACCGTTTACTATGGCTACACCTTC. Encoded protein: CASSQGETVYYGYTF.

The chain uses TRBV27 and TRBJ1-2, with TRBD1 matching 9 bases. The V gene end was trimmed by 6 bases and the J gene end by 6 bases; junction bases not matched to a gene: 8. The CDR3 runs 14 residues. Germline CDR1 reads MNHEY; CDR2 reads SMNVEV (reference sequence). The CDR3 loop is CASRRTGGVNGYTF. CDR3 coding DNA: TGTGCCAGCAGACGCACAGGGGGCGTTAATGGCTACACCTTC.

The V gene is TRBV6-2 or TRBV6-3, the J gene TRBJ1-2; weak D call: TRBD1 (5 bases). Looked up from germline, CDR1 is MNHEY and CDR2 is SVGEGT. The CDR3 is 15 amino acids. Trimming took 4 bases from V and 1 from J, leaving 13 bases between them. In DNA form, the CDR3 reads TGTGCCAGCAGTTCCCCGGACATCGGTAACTATGGCTACACCTTC. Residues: CASSSPDIGNYGYTF.

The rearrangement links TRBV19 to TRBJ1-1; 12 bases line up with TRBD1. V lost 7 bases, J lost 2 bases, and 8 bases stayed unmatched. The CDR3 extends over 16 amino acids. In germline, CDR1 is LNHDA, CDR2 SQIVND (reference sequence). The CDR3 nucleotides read TGTGCCAGTATGGAAGGGACAGGGGGCCGAAACACTGAAGCTTTCTTT. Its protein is CASMEGTGGRNTEAFF.

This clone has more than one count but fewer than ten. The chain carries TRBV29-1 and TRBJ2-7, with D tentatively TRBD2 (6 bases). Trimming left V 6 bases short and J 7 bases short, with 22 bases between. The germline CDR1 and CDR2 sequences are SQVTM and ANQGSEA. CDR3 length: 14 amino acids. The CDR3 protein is CSVAWDGLGGEQYF. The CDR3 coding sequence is TGCAGCGTCGCCTGGGACGGACTTGGGGGGGAGCAGTACTTC.

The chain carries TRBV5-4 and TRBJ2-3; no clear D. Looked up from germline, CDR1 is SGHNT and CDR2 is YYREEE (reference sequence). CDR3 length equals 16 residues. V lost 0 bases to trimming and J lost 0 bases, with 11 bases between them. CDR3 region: CASSLGSTTSTDTQYF. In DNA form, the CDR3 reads TGTGCCAGCAGCTTGGGATCGACAACTAGCACAGATACGCAGTATTTT.

CDR3 nucleotide sequence: TGTGCCAGCATATGGACTAGCGGGACGGGTGAGCAGTTCTTC. Residues: CASIWTSGTGEQFF. V usage is TRBV6-5 and J usage is TRBJ2-1; 12 bases are shared with TRBD2. This CDR3 is 14 amino acids long. Germline assignment: CDR1 MNHEY and CDR2 SVGAGI. Unmatched junction bases numbered 7, after V lost 7 bases and J lost 9 bases.

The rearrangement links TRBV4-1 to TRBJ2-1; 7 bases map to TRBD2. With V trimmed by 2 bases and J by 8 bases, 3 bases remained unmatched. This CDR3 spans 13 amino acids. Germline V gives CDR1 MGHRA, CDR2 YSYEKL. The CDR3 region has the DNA TGCGCCAGCAGCCAAAGCGGGATCGATGAGCAGTTCTTC. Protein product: CASSQSGIDEQFF.

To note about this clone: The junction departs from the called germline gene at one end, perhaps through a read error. The DNA of the CDR3 is TGCGCCCGCAGCCGGCAGGGGGGGAACACCGGGGAGCTGTTTTTT. It yields the protein CARSRQGGNTGELFF. The rearrangement joins TRBV5-1 to TRBJ2-2; perhaps TRBD1 as D (7 bases). Germline CDR1 SGHRS, CDR2 YFSETQ. This CDR3 comprises 15 residues. The full variable domain, rest sourced from reference TRBV5-1 and TRBJ2-2, is KAGVTQTPRYLIKTRGQQVTLSCSPISGHRSVSWYQQTPGQGLQFLFEYFSETQRNKGNFPGRFSGRQFSNSRSEMNVSTLELGDSALYLCARSRQGGNTGELFFGEGSRLTVL.

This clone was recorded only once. This CDR3 is CASSFSSYNEQFF. CDR3 bases: TGTGCCAGCAGTTTTAGCTCCTACAATGAGCAGTTCTTC. The genes are TRBV27 and TRBJ2-1, with unresolved D. The CDR3 sequence is 13 residues long. Trimming removed 3 bases at V and 0 bases at J, with 3 bases between. The germline V gene encodes CDR1 MNHEY and CDR2 SMNVEV (reference sequence).

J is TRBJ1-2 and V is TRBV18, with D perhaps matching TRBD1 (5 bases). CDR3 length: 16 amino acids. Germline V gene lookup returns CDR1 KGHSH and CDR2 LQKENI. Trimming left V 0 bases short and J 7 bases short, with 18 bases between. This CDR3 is CASSPPGQNYRGGYTF. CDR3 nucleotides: TGTGCCAGCTCACCACCGGGGCAGAATTATCGAGGTGGCTACACCTTC.

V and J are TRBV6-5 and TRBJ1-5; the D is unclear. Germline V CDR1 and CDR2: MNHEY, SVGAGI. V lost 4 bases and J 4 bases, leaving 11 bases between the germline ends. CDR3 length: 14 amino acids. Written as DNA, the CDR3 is TGTGCCAGCAGTTCACAGAATTCAAATCAGCCCCAGCATTTT. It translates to CASSSQNSNQPQHF.

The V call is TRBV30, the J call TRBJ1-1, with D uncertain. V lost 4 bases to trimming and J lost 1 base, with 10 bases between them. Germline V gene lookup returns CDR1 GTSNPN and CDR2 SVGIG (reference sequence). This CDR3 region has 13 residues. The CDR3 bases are TGTGCCTGGATGGAACAGCCGAACACTGAAGCTTTCTTT. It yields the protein CAWMEQPNTEAFF.

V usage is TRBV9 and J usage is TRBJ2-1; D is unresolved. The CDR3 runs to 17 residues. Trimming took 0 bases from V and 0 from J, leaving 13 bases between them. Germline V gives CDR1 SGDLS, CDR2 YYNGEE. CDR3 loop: CASSVETYLSSYNEQFF. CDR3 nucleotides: TGTGCCAGCAGCGTAGAAACTTACCTGAGCTCCTACAATGAGCAGTTCTTC.

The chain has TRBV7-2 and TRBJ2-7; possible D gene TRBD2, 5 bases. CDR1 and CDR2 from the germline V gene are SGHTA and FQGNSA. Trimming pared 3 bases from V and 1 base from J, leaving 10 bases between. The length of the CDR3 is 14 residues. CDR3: CASSFLAVSYEQYF. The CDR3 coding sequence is TGTGCCAGCAGCTTCCTAGCAGTTTCCTACGAGCAGTACTTC.

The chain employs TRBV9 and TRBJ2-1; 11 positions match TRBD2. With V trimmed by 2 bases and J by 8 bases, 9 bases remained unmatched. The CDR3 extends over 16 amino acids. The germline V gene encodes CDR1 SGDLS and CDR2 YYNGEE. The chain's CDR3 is CASSVHSGGAADEQFF. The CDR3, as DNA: TGTGCCAGCAGCGTCCATAGCGGGGGGGCCGCGGATGAGCAGTTCTTC.

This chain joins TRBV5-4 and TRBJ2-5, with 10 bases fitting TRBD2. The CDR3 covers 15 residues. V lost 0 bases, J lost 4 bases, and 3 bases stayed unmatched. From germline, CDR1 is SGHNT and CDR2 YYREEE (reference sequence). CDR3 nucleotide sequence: TGTGCCAGCAGCTTGGATAGCGGGGGGCGAGAGACCCAGTACTTC. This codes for CASSLDSGGRETQYF.

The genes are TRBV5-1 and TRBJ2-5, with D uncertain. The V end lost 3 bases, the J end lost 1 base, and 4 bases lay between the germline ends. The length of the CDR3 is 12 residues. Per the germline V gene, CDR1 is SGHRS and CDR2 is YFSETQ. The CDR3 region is CASSWPQETQYF. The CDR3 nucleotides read TGCGCCAGCAGCTGGCCCCAAGAGACCCAGTACTTC.

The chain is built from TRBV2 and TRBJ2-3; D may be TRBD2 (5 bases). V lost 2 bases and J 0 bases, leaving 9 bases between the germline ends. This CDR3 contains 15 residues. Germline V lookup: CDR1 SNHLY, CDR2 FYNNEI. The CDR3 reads CASSERGSSTDTQYF. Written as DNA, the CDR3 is TGTGCCAGCAGTGAACGCGGGTCTAGCACAGATACGCAGTATTTT.

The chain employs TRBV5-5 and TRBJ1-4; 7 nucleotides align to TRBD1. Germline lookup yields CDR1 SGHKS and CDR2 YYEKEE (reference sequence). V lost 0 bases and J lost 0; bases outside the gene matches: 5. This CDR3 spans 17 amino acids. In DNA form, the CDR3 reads TGTGCCAGCAGCTTGGCCAGGACAGGTGCAACTAATGAAAAACTGTTTTTT. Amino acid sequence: CASSLARTGATNEKLFF.